These 27 T cell receptor beta chains share one sample of origin, sequenced in a study of cytomegalovirus exposure and HLA in healthy donors. PCR was performed using 60 Vbeta and 13 Jbeta primers. This table comes from immunoSEQ multiplex PCR, and its TCRdb copy is limited to in-frame clones, with some not included. The table includes around 120,000 clones, about three quarters detected once. The sequenced sample consisted of PBMCs. Receptor source: a woman aged 25 to 39 in good health and CMV-seropositive.

This clone has just a few counts. V is TRBV5-1 and J is TRBJ2-5; a weak D match, TRBD2 (6 bases). Germline V gene lookup returns CDR1 SGHRS and CDR2 YFSETQ. Trimming removed 5 bases from V and 5 bases from J, with 22 bases in between. The CDR3 has 16 residues. The CDR3 reads CASRPRSAGKGETQYF. CDR3 in DNA: TGCGCCAGCAGGCCCAGATCGGCGGGAAAGGGGGAGACCCAGTACTTC.

The chain couples TRBV10-3 to TRBJ1-1; 11 bases agree with TRBD1. Germline CDR1 reads ENHRY; CDR2 reads SYGVKD. The CDR3 is 14 amino acids. J lost 7 bases, V lost 2 bases, and 3 bases had no gene match. CDR3: CAISEGQGASEAFF. In DNA, the CDR3 is TGTGCCATCAGTGAGGGACAGGGGGCGAGTGAAGCTTTCTTT.

The chain combines TRBV10-3 with TRBJ1-6; TRBD1 is a possible D gene (6 bases). V gave up 6 bases and J gave up 8 bases, with 11 bases separating them. The CDR3 contains 13 residues. Looked up from germline, CDR1 is ENHRY and CDR2 is SYGVKD. CDR3 protein: CAIRDSLDSPLHF. Written as DNA, the CDR3 is TGTGCCATCAGGGACAGTCTGGATTCACCCCTCCACTTT.

This clone turned up a few times. In DNA form, the CDR3 reads TGCGCCAGCAGCCTGGGACAGGGGCAGCGGGAGACCCAGTACTTC. As protein: CASSLGQGQRETQYF. This chain connects TRBV5-1 to TRBJ2-5; TRBD1 matches 10 bases. Unmatched junction bases numbered 8, after V lost 4 bases and J lost 5 bases. The CDR3 spans 15 residues. The V gene's germline CDR1 is SGHRS and CDR2 YFSETQ.

This sequence joins TRBV14 and TRBJ1-2, with TRBD1 as a possible D gene (5 bases). The V end was cut by 5 bases, the J end by 8 bases, with 12 bases between. The CDR3 extends over 12 amino acids. Germline CDR1 reads SGHDN; CDR2 reads FVKESK. CDR3: CASSRPGRGYTF. The DNA for the CDR3 is TGTGCCAGCAGCAGGCCAGGGCGGGGCTACACCTTC.

The CDR3 region has the DNA TGCGCCAGCAGCTTGGCCGGGACGGAAGGGGGTGAAGCTTTCTTT. Protein product: CASSLAGTEGGEAFF. The chain has TRBV5-1 and TRBJ1-1, with a weak D call TRBD1 (6 bases). Germline assignment: CDR1 SGHRS and CDR2 YFSETQ. This CDR3 spans 15 amino acids. V shed 0 bases and J shed 7 bases, with 16 bases lying between them.

The CDR3 region is CASSLFGWTGRTEAFF. The CDR3 DNA follows: TGTGCCAGCAGTTTATTTGGGTGGACAGGGCGGACTGAAGCTTTCTTT. The rearrangement uses TRBV28 and TRBJ1-1, with TRBD1 identical over 8 bases. This CDR3 has 16 residues. Germline V gives CDR1 MDHEN, CDR2 SYDVKM. Unmatched junction bases numbered 9, after V lost 1 base and J lost 5 bases. The variable domain in full, with the rest retrieved from reference TRBV28 and TRBJ1-1, is DVKVTQSSRYLVKRTGEKVFLECVQDMDHENMFWYRQDPGLGLRLIYFSYDVKMKEKGDIPEGYSVSREKKERFSLILESASTNQTSMYLCASSLFGWTGRTEAFFGQGTRLTVV.

V gene TRBV4-3 combines with J gene TRBJ1-3; D call uncertain. Trimming shortened V by 0 bases and J by 0 bases, and 12 bases separated the two germline ends. CDR3 length: 17 residues. CDR1 is LGHNA, CDR2 YSLEER, per germline. CDR3 amino acids: CASSQDRIQNSGNTIYF. CDR3 coding DNA: TGCGCCAGCAGCCAAGATCGCATACAGAACTCTGGAAACACCATATATTTT.

J is TRBJ1-1 and V is TRBV6-5; 8 bases line up with TRBD1. Trimming at V came to 6 bases and at J to 10 bases, leaving 10 bases not matched to a gene. Germline CDR1 MNHEY, CDR2 SVGAGI. This CDR3 contains 13 residues. CDR3 DNA: TGTGCCAGCAGACAAAACAGGGGGACGGCAGCTTTCTTT. The encoded protein is CASRQNRGTAAFF.

The CDR3 DNA sequence: TGTGCCAGCAGCCCAGAAACAGGGGGCGAAGAGACCCAGTACTTC. Translated: CASSPETGGEETQYF. This chain uses TRBV11-3 with TRBJ2-5, with 9 bases lining up with TRBD1. Germline CDR1 is SGHNT and CDR2 is YENEEA. CDR3 size: 15 residues. V trimming: 5 bases; J trimming: 3 bases; junction bases outside the gene matches: 7.

This chain uses TRBV29-1 with TRBJ1-1; a weak D match, TRBD1 (6 bases). The CDR3 consists of 15 residues. Deletions cut 6 bases from V and 6 bases from J, with 23 bases between. Looked up from germline, CDR1 is SQVTM and CDR2 is ANQGSEA. CDR3 in amino acids: CSVPGQGFSESEAFF. The DNA for the CDR3 is TGCAGCGTCCCGGGGCAGGGGTTTTCTGAGTCTGAAGCTTTCTTT.

The chain recombines TRBV11-2 with TRBJ2-7; 8 bases agree with TRBD2. The germline gives CDR1 SGHAT, CDR2 FQNNGV. J lost 2 bases, V lost 2 bases, and 5 bases had no gene match. The CDR3 spans 15 residues. The CDR3 protein is CASSLYSGDAYEQYF. The CDR3 nucleotides are TGTGCCAGCAGCTTATATAGCGGGGACGCCTACGAGCAGTACTTC.

The chain has TRBV5-4 and TRBJ2-1; maybe TRBD1 (6 bases). Between the trimmed V and J ends, which lost 0 bases and 2 bases, there was a span of 9 bases. CDR1 SGHNT and CDR2 YYREEE come from the germline V gene (reference sequence). This CDR3 has 15 residues. CDR3 coding DNA: TGTGCCAGCAGCTTGGGGAGGACAGCCTACAATGAGCAGTTCTTC. Its translation: CASSLGRTAYNEQFF.

This chain connects TRBV4-3 to TRBJ2-1; 9 positions agree with TRBD2. Germline CDR1 LGHNA, CDR2 YSLEER. V trimming: 1 base; J trimming: 2 bases; junction bases outside the gene matches: 3. The CDR3 has 16 amino acids. CDR3 in DNA: TGCGCCAGCAGCCAAGTCGGCGGGGGGGCCTACAATGAGCAGTTCTTC. Translated, it gives CASSQVGGGAYNEQFF.

This clone has only one observation. In DNA, the CDR3 is TGTGCCAGCAGGACCGGGACTAGCGGGGGGGCATGGGAGACCCAGTACTTC. Translated: CASRTGTSGGAWETQYF. The chain combines TRBV7-9 with TRBJ2-5; 16 nucleotides match TRBD2. Germline V lookup: CDR1 SEHNR, CDR2 FQNEAQ (reference sequence). The CDR3 is 17 amino acids. Trimming removed 6 bases from V and 5 bases from J; junction bases left unmatched: 9.

Only a few counts were recorded for this clone. V gene TRBV5-1 combines with J gene TRBJ1-4; 11 bases are a match to TRBD1. With 4 bases clipped from V and 2 bases from J, the junction kept 10 bases outside the gene matches. In germline, CDR1 is SGHRS, CDR2 YFSETQ. The CDR3 loop spans 18 amino acids. Here the CDR3 DNA reads TGCGCCAGCAGCCCGGGGACAGGGGGTGGACAGACTAATGAAAAACTGTTTTTT. Translated: CASSPGTGGGQTNEKLFF.

V is TRBV5-6 and J is TRBJ1-1; 9 positions match TRBD1. The ends lost 4 bases at V and 5 bases at J; junction bases unmatched: 9. The CDR3 is 15 amino acids. Germline V gene data show CDR1 as SGHDT and CDR2 as YYEEEE. The CDR3 DNA reads as TGTGCCAGCAGCGGCCGGGACAGGGTGTGGACTGAAGCTTTCTTT. Translating gives CASSGRDRVWTEAFF.

The rearrangement joins TRBV15 to TRBJ2-5, with D possibly being TRBD2 (6 bases). The germline V gene encodes CDR1 LNHNV and CDR2 YYDKDF (reference sequence). The CDR3 covers 14 residues. V lost 4 bases to trimming and J lost 5 bases, with 14 bases between them. The CDR3 loop reads CATSTRGGSETQYF. The CDR3 DNA follows: TGTGCCACCAGCACTCGTGGGGGGTCGGAGACCCAGTACTTC.

The rearrangement uses TRBV19 and TRBJ1-5; 7 bases agree with TRBD1. V was pared by 7 bases and J by 3 bases, with 9 bases of the junction left unmatched. Germline V gene lookup returns CDR1 LNHDA and CDR2 SQIVND (reference sequence). This CDR3 comprises 15 residues. In DNA form, the CDR3 reads TGTGCCAGTACCACGGACAGGTCCCTCAATCAGCCCCAGCATTTT. This translates into CASTTDRSLNQPQHF.

This chain joins TRBV4-1 and TRBJ2-7; D is unclear. CDR3 length: 14 amino acids. Trimming took 6 bases from V and 2 from J, leaving 14 bases between them. The germline CDR1 and CDR2 sequences are MGHRA and YSYEKL. CDR3: CASRPYVAAYEQYF. The DNA of the CDR3 is TGCGCCAGCAGGCCCTATGTCGCGGCCTACGAGCAGTACTTC.

The V call is TRBV7-9, the J call TRBJ1-2; no firm D call. Germline CDR1 and CDR2: SEHNR and FQNEAQ (reference sequence). Deletions cut 2 bases from V and 7 bases from J, with 8 bases between. The CDR3 has 12 amino acids. The CDR3 DNA reads as TGTGCCAGCAGCTTAAACAGCCCTGGCTACACCTTC. Its translation is CASSLNSPGYTF.

This clone was detected only once. The chain recombines TRBV10-3 with TRBJ2-3, with D tentatively TRBD1 (6 bases). Germline V lookup: CDR1 ENHRY, CDR2 SYGVKD. The CDR3 covers 14 residues. Trimming removed 5 bases from V and 0 bases from J, with 9 bases in between. CDR3 sequence: CAISQTGSTDTQYF. The CDR3 DNA sequence: TGTGCCATCAGTCAAACAGGGAGCACAGATACGCAGTATTTT.

This chain uses TRBV14 with TRBJ2-7, with D possibly being TRBD2 (5 bases). Germline V gives CDR1 SGHDN, CDR2 FVKESK. The V gene lost 4 bases and the J gene lost 3 bases, with 22 bases spanning the gap. The CDR3 loop spans 17 amino acids. CDR3 region: CASSPEKYTGNLYEQYF. CDR3 nucleotide sequence: TGTGCCAGCAGCCCAGAAAAATACACCGGGAACCTCTACGAGCAGTACTTC.

V and J are TRBV18 and TRBJ2-7; 8 nucleotides align to TRBD1. The CDR3 length is 14 residues. V was clipped by 3 bases and J by 5 bases; unmatched bases: 6. Germline assignment: CDR1 KGHSH and CDR2 LQKENI. The CDR3 reads CASSPATGVDEQYF. The CDR3 coding sequence is TGTGCCAGCTCACCGGCGACAGGGGTAGACGAGCAGTACTTC.

V usage is TRBV5-1 and J usage is TRBJ1-6, with 8 bases that match TRBD1. The CDR3 length is 16 residues. Unmatched junction bases numbered 6, after V lost 0 bases and J lost 7 bases. CDR1 is SGHRS and CDR2 is YFSETQ in the germline V gene. The CDR3 region is CASSLGTGPENSPLHF. The CDR3 DNA reads as TGCGCCAGCAGCTTGGGGACAGGGCCGGAGAATTCACCCCTCCACTTT.

This rearrangement joins TRBV30 to TRBJ1-1, with 7 nucleotides matching TRBD1. The V and J ends lost 1 base and 2 bases, in that order; junction bases with no gene match: 10. CDR3 size: 16 residues. Germline CDR1 GTSNPN, CDR2 SVGIG (reference sequence). Here the CDR3 DNA reads TGTGCCTGGAGTGACAGGACAGGCAGGGGCAACACTGAAGCTTTCTTT. Translated: CAWSDRTGRGNTEAFF.

The chain combines TRBV20-1 with TRBJ2-7; the D is unclear. V lost 1 base to trimming and J lost 4 bases, with 5 bases between them. Germline CDR1 is DFQATT and CDR2 is SNEGSKA (reference sequence). The CDR3 has 11 amino acids. The CDR3 coding sequence is TGCAGTGCTAGAGGCGGTTACGAGCAGTACTTC. This codes for CSARGGYEQYF.